These T cell receptor beta chains were read from a single sample in a study of blood T cell repertoires in COVID-19. This table comes from immunoSEQ multiplex PCR, and its TCRdb copy is limited to in-frame clones, with some not included. This table holds roughly 200,000 clones, 80% to 90% found once. Sequencing used peripheral blood. The receptors shown here come from a woman between 65 and 79 years old with active or convalescent COVID-19. CDR3s leave out the opening cysteine and the closing phenylalanine or tryptophan. The D gene is left open where the match is weak.

d_gene | v_gene | CDR3aa
- | TRBV5-1 | ASSFGANNEQF
TRBD1 | TRBV30 | ASHETGVVNEQF
TRBD1 | TRBV18 | ASSPPTGGHGELF
- | TRBV6-6 | ASVQGLGEQY
- | TRBV27 | ASSRYTGRDTGELF
- | TRBV5-1 | ASSLAANRAYNEQF
TRBD2 | TRBV7-3 | ASSLWATSGLNEQF
TRBD2 | TRBV9 | ASSVALAGAHGELF
TRBD1 | TRBV7-7 | ASSSTGALMETQY
- | TRBV7-8 | ASSTRQSEAF
TRBD2 | TRBV10-3 | AISDPGLAGDEQY
- | TRBV27 | ASSPNSNQPQH
- | TRBV28 | ASTLSTEAF
- | TRBV28 | AIYLGGYGYT
- | TRBV6-5 | ASSNTGLNTEAF
- | TRBV6-6 | ASSLVRGVYGYT
TRBD2 | TRBV5-1 | ASSFRLAGGDTGELF
TRBD2 | TRBV5-1 | ASSSSPRGGRVEQY
TRBD2 | TRBV2 | ASSSKPGTSGRNEQF
TRBD2 | TRBV10-2 | ASSVTGGPSGELF
- | TRBV29-1 | SVDNTVTRLDTEAF
TRBD2 | TRBV7-2 | ASSAERAGVLGADTQY
TRBD1 | TRBV5-4 | ASSRQGRVSTDTQY
- | TRBV5-4 | ASSLGQGGGRITGELF
- | TRBV6-5 | ASSYSSRYALVEQY
- | TRBV4-1 | ASSHGRGQDYGYT
TRBD1 | TRBV28 | ASSLGTGVMNTEAF
- | TRBV30 | AWSQTLVTGANVLT
TRBD1 | TRBV5-4 | ASSLGQGFGYT
- | TRBV6-5 | ASRGVRASYEQY
TRBD2 | TRBV14 | ASSQDLIMASGTGNEQF
- | TRBV7-9 | ASSYWTVGGYEQY
- | TRBV18 | ASSPQPGVSGNTIY
TRBD1 | TRBV30 | AWSPSGGYGYT
- | TRBV29-1 | SVPRGAGGYT
TRBD2 | TRBV5-1 | ASRTADLAGVSRETQY
TRBD1 | TRBV5-4 | ASSPTGNSYEQY